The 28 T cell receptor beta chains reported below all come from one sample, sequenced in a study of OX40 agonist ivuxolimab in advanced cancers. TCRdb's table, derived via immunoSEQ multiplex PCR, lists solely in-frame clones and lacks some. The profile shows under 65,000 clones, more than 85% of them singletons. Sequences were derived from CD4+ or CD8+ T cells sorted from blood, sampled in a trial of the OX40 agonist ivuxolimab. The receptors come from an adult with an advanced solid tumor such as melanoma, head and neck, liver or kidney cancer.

For the CDR3, the DNA is TGTGCCAGCAGTTCCGCAGGGGGCGCGGGGGAGACCCAGTACTTC. Protein sequence: CASSSAGGAGETQYF. V gene TRBV6-5 combines with J gene TRBJ2-5; 8 nucleotides agree with TRBD1. Trimming at V came to 4 bases and at J to 5 bases, leaving 9 bases not matched to a gene. The germline gives CDR1 MNHEY, CDR2 SVGAGI. This CDR3 is built from 15 residues.

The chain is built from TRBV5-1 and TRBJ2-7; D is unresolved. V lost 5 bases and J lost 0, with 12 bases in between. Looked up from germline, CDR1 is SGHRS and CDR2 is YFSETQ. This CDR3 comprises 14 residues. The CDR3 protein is CASSWGLHSYEQYF. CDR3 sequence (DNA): TGCGCCAGCAGTTGGGGATTGCACTCCTACGAGCAGTACTTC. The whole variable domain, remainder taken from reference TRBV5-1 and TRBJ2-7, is KAGVTQTPRYLIKTRGQQVTLSCSPISGHRSVSWYQQTPGQGLQFLFEYFSETQRNKGNFPGRFSGRQFSNSRSEMNVSTLELGDSALYLCASSWGLHSYEQYFGPGTRLTVT.

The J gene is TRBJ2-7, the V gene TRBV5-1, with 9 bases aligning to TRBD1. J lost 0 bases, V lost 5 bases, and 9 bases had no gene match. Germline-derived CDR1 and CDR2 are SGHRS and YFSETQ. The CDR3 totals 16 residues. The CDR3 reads CASRLRDRASSYEQYF. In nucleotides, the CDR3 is TGCGCCAGCAGACTTAGGGACAGGGCGAGCTCCTACGAGCAGTACTTC.

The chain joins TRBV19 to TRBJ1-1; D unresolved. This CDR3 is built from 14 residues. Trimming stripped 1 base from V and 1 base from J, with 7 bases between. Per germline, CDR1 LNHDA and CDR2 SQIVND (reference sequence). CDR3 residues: CASSIGWGNTEAFF. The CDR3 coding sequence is TGTGCCAGTAGTATAGGTTGGGGGAACACTGAAGCTTTCTTT.

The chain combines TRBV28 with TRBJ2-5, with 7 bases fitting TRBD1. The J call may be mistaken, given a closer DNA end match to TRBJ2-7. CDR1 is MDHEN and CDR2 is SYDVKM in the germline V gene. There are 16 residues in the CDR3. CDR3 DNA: TGTGCCAGCAGCCTGCCCGGGACAGCGAGCTCCTACGAGCAGTACTTC. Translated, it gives CASSLPGTASSYEQYF.

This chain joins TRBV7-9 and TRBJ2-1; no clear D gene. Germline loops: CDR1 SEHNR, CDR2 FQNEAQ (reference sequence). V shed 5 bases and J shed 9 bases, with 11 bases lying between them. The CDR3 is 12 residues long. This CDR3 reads CASSISWAEQFF. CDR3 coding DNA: TGTGCCAGCAGCATTTCCTGGGCTGAGCAGTTCTTC.

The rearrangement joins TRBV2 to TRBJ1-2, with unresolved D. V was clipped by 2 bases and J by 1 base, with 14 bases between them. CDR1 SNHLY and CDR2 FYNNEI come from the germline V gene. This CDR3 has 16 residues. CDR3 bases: TGTGCCAGCAGTGAAAATCTGCGAACCTTTAACTATGGCTACACCTTC. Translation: CASSENLRTFNYGYTF. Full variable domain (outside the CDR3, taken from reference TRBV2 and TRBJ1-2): EPEVTQTPSHQVTQMGQEVILRCVPISNHLYFYWYRQILGQKVEFLVSFYNNEISEKSEIFDDQFSVERPDGSNFTLKIRSTKLEDSAMYFCASSENLRTFNYGYTFGSGTRLTVV.

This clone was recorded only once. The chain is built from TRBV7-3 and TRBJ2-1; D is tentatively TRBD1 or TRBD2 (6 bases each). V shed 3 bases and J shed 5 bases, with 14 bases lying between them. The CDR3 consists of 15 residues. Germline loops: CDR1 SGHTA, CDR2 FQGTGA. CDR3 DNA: TGTGCCAGCAGCTTCAGGGGCGGGGCCAACAATGAGCAGTTCTTC. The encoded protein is CASSFRGGANNEQFF.

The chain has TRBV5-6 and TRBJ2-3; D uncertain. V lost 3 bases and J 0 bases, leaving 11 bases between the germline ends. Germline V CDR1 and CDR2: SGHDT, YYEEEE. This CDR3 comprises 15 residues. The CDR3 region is CASSSPTASTDTQYF. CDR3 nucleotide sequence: TGTGCCAGCAGCTCCCCTACGGCTAGCACAGATACGCAGTATTTT.

CDR3 DNA: TGTGCCAGCGGGGGACAGGGGGACTACGAGCAGTACTTC. Protein product: CASGGQGDYEQYF. The V gene is TRBV6-1, the J gene TRBJ2-7; TRBD1 aligns across 11 bases. The ends lost 8 bases at V and 3 bases at J; junction bases unmatched: 3. This CDR3 contains 13 residues. Germline-derived CDR1 and CDR2 are MNHNS and SASEGT.

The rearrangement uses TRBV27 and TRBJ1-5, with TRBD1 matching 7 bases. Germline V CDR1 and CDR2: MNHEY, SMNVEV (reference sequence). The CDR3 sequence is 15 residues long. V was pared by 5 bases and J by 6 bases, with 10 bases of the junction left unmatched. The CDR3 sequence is CASSPSGGGGQPQHF. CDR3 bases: TGTGCCAGCAGTCCCTCTGGAGGGGGCGGTCAGCCCCAGCATTTT.

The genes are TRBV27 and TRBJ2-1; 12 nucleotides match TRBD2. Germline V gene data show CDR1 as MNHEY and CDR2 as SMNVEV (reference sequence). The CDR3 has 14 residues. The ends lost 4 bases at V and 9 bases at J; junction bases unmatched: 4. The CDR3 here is CASSSSTSGSEQFF. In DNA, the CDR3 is TGTGCCAGCAGTTCCTCGACTAGCGGGAGTGAGCAGTTCTTC.

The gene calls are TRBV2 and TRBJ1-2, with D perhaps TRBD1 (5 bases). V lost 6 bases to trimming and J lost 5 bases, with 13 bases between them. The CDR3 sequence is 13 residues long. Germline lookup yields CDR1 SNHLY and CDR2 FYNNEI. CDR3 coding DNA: TGTGCCAGCAGGAGCGGGGGGTTATATGGCTACACCTTC. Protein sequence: CASRSGGLYGYTF. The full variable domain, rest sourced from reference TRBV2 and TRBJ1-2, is EPEVTQTPSHQVTQMGQEVILRCVPISNHLYFYWYRQILGQKVEFLVSFYNNEISEKSEIFDDQFSVERPDGSNFTLKIRSTKLEDSAMYFCASRSGGLYGYTFGSGTRLTVV.

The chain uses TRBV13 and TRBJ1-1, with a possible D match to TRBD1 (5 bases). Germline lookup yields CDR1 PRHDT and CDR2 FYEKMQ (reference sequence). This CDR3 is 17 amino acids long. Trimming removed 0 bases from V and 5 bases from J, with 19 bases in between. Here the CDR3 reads CASSLGVGRGARTEAFF. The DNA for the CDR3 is TGTGCCAGCAGCTTAGGGGTTGGTAGGGGCGCAAGGACTGAAGCTTTCTTT.

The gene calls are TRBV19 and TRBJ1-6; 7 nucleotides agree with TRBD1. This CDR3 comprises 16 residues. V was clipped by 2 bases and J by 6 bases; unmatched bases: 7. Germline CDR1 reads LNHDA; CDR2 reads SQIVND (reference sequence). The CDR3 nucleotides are TGTGCCAGTAGTATAATGATGGGACAGCTTAATTCACCCCTCCACTTT. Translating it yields CASSIMMGQLNSPLHF.

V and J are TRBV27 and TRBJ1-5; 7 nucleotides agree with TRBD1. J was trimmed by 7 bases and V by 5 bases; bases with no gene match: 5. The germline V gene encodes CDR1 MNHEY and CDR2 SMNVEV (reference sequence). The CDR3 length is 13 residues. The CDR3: CASSRQGGQPQHF. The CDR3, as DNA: TGTGCCAGCAGTCGACAGGGAGGCCAGCCCCAGCATTTT.

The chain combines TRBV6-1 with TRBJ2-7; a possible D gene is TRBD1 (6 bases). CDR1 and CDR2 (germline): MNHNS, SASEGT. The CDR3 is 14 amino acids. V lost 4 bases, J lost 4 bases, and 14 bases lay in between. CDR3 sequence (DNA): TGTGCCAGCAGTGGAGGACAGTCGGGTTACGAGCAGTACTTC. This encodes CASSGGQSGYEQYF.

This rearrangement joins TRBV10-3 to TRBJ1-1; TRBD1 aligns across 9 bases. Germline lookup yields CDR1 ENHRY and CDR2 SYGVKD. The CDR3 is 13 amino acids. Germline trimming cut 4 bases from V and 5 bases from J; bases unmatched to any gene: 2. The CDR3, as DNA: TGTGCCATCAGTGGGACAGGGGCTACTGAAGCTTTCTTT. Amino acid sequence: CAISGTGATEAFF.

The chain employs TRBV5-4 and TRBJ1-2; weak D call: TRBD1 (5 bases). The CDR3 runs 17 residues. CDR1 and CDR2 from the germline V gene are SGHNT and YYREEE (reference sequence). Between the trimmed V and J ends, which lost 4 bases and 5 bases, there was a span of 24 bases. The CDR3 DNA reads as TGTGCCAGCAGCGCCGCTTTAGATTTGACAGCCGATTATGGCTACACCTTC. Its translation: CASSAALDLTADYGYTF.

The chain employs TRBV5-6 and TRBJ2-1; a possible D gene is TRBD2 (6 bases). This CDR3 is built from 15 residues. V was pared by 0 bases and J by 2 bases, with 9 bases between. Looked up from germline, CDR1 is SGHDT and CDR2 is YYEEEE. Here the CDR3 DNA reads TGTGCCAGCAGCTTGGAAGGGACTCCCTACAATGAGCAGTTCTTC. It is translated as CASSLEGTPYNEQFF. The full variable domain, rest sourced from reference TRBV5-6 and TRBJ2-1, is DAGVTQSPTHLIKTRGQQVTLRCSPKSGHDTVSWYQQALGQGPQFIFQYYEEEERQRGNFPDRFSGHQFPNYSSELNVNALLLGDSALYLCASSLEGTPYNEQFFGPGTRLTVL.

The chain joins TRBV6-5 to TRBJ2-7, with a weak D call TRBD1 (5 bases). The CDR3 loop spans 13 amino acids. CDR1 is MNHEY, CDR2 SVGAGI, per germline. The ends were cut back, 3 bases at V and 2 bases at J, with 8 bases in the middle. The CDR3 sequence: CASSYRRAYEQYF. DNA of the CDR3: TGTGCCAGCAGTTATCGCAGGGCCTACGAGCAGTACTTC.

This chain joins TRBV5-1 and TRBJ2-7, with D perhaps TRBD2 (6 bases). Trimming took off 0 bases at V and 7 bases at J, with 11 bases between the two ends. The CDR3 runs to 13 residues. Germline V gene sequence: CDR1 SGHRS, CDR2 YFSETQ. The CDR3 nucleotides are TGCGCCAGCAGCTTGGTGATAGGAGGGGAGCAGTACTTC. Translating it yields CASSLVIGGEQYF.

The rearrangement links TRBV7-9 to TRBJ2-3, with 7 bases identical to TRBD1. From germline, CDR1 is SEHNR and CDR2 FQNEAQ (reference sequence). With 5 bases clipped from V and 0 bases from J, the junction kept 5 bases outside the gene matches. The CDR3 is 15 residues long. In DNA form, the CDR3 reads TGTGCCAGCAGCACCGGGACAGTTAGCACAGATACGCAGTATTTT. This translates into CASSTGTVSTDTQYF. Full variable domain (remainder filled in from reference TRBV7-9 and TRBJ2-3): DTGVSQNPRHKITKRGQNVTFRCDPISEHNRLYWYRQTLGQGPEFLTYFQNEAQLEKSRLLSDRFSAERPKGSFSTLEIQRTEQGDSAMYLCASSTGTVSTDTQYFGPGTRLTVL.

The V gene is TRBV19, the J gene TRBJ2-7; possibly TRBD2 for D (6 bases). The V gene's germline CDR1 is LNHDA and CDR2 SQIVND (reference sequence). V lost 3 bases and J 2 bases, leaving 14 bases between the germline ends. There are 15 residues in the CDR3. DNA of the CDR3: TGTGCCAGTAGTATTCTCCCCGGGAGAGCCTACGAGCAGTACTTC. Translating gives CASSILPGRAYEQYF.

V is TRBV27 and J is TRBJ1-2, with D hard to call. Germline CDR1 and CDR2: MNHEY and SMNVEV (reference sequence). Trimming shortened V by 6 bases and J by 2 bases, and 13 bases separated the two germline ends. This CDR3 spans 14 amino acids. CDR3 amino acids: CASSPGSDNYGYTF. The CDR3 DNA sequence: TGTGCCAGCAGCCCTGGATCCGACAACTATGGCTACACCTTC.

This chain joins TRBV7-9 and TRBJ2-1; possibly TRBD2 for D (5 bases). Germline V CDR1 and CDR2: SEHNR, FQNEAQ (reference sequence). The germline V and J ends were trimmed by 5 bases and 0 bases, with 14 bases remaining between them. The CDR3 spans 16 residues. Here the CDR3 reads CASSPRTLSSYNEQFF. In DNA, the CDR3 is TGTGCCAGCAGCCCCCGGACTCTTAGCTCCTACAATGAGCAGTTCTTC. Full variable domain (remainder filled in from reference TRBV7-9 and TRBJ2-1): DTGVSQNPRHKITKRGQNVTFRCDPISEHNRLYWYRQTLGQGPEFLTYFQNEAQLEKSRLLSDRFSAERPKGSFSTLEIQRTEQGDSAMYLCASSPRTLSSYNEQFFGPGTRLTVL.

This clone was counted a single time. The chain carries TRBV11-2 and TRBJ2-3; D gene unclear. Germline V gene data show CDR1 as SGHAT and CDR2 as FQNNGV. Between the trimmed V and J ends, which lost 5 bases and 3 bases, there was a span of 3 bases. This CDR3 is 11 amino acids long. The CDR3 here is CASSPTDTQYF. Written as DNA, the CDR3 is TGTGCCAGCAGCCCTACAGATACGCAGTATTTT.

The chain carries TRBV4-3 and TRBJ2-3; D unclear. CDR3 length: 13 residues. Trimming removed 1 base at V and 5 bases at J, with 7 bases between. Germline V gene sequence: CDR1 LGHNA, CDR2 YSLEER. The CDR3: CASSQATIDTQYF. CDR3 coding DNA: TGCGCCAGCAGCCAAGCCACAATAGATACGCAGTATTTT.